This T cell receptor beta chain comes out of a study of CD4 T cells in relation to SARS-CoV-2 and coronaviruses. Study-wide background: PBMCs were cultured with antigen for nine to eleven days before TCR beta sequencing. The study's findings and limits: This crossreactivity analysis covered spike protein alone, no other viral proteins.

TCRdb's copy holds only in-frame clones and misses some; the assay was immunoSEQ multiplex PCR. Of around 20,000 clones listed, approximately 68% are singletons. To note about this clone: The antigen is unknown.

Unexposed donor CD4+ T cells date from about 2011-2018, before the COVID-19 pandemic. Isolation of CD4+ T cells took place after about 10 days in culture. Cells permitting, SARS-CoV-2 S/N and four cold-coronavirus spikes were tested on unexposed-donor CD4+ T cells. V lost 4 bases and J lost 5, with 20 bases in between. Germline V gene sequence: CDR1 SGHTA, CDR2 FQGNSA. CDR3 length equals 17 residues. This TCR was recovered from a human donor in good health. Sequenced sample: CD4+ T cells from PBMCs, cultured in vitro. The rearrangement links TRBV7-2 to TRBJ1-4, with TRBD1 as a possible D gene (5 bases). As DNA, the CDR3 is TGTGCCAGCAGCTCCTACGGGGGGGTGGTGGGGAATGAAAAACTGTTTTTT. This translates into CASSSYGGVVGNEKLFF.